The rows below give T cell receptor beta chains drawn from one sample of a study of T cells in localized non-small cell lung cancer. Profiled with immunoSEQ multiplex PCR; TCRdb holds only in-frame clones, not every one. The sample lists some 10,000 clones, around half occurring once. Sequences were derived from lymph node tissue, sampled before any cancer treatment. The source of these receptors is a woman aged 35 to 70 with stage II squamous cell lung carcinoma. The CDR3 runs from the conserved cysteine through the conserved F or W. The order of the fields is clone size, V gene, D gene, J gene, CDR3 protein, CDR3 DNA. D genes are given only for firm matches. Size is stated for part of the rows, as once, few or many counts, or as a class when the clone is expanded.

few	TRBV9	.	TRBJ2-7	CASSLGAGGYEQYF	TGTGCTAGCAGCCTAGGGGCAGGAGGCTACGAGCAGTACTTC
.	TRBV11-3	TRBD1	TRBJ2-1	CASRNTPGQGNNEQFF	TGTGCCAGCAGAAACACCCCGGGACAGGGAAACAATGAGCAGTTCTTC
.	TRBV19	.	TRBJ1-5	CASNRGVNSNQPQHF	TGTGCCAGTAATCGGGGGGTTAATAGCAATCAGCCCCAGCATTTT
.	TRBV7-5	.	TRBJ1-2	CASSLTGQHYGYTF	TGTGCCAGCAGCTTAACCGGTCAGCACTATGGCTATACCTTC
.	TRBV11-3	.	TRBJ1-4	CASSPVMGGRTEKLFF	TGTGCCAGCAGCCCCGTAATGGGGGGGAGAACTGAAAAACTGTTTTTT
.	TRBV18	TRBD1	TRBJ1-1	CASSRDRGNTEAFF	TGTGCCAGCTCACGGGACAGGGGGAACACTGAAGCTTTCTTT
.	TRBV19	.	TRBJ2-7	CASSRTASREEQYF	TGTGCCAGTAGCCGGACAGCTTCGAGAGAGGAGCAGTACTTC
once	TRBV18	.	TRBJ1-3	CASSTDAGNTIYF	TGTGCCAGCTCTACGGACGCAGGAAACACCATATATTTT
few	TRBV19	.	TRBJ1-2	CATQRSYGYTF	TGTGCCACCCAGCGGTCTTATGGCTACACCTTC
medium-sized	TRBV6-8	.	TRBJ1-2	CASRTATNYGYTF	TGTGCCAGCAGGACAGCGACTAACTATGGCTACACCTTC
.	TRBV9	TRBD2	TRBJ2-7	CASSESSGGPRGEQYF	TGTGCCAGCAGTGAGTCCTCGGGAGGGCCTCGTGGCGAGCAGTACTTC
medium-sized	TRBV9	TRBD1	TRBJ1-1	CASSQRQGGTEAFF	TGTGCCAGCAGCCAGAGACAGGGAGGCACTGAAGCTTTCTTT
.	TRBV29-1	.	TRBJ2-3	CSVRASGSRTDTQYF	TGCAGCGTTCGCGCCAGCGGATCCCGCACAGATACGCAGTATTTT
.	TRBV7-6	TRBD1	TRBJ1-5	CASSLSGTGTQPQHF	TGTGCCAGCAGCTTATCCGGGACAGGCACACAGCCCCAGCATTTT
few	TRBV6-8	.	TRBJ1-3	CASSGDRSRSGNTIYF	TGTGCCAGCAGTGGAGACAGGTCCCGCTCTGGAAACACCATATATTTT
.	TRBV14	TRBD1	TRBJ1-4	CASSQWDRGNEKLFF	TGTGCCAGCAGCCAGTGGGACAGGGGCAATGAAAAACTGTTTTTT
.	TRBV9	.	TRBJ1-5	CASSVSLGTHNQPQHF	TGTGCCAGCAGTGTTTCGCTGGGCACGCACAATCAGCCCCAGCATTTT
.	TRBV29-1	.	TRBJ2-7	CSVGSGTIYEQYF	TGCAGCGTTGGGTCGGGGACCATCTACGAGCAGTACTTC
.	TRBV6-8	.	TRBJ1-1	CASIYLGRDTEAFF	TGTGCCAGCATTTATCTTGGACGAGACACTGAAGCTTTCTTT
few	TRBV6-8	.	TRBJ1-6	CASSESERPRMGSPLHF	TGTGCCAGCAGTGAGAGTGAAAGACCGCGGATGGGATCACCCCTCCACTTT
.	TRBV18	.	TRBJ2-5	CASSPPSGETQYF	TGTGCCAGCTCACCACCGTCAGGGGAGACCCAGTACTTC
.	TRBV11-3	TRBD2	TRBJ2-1	CASFTGTSGGSSYNEQFF	TGTGCCAGCTTCACCGGGACTAGCGGGGGGAGCTCCTACAATGAGCAGTTCTTC
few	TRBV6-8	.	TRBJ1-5	CASSYSKGGNQPQHF	TGTGCCAGCAGTTACTCGAAAGGGGGCAATCAGCCCCAGCATTTT
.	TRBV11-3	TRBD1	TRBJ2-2	CASSFRQGDTGELFF	TGTGCCAGCAGCTTCCGACAGGGTGACACCGGGGAGCTGTTTTTT
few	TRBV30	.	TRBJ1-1	CALGRAWEAFF	TGTGCCCTCGGCAGGGCTTGGGAGGCTTTCTTT
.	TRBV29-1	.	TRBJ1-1	CSALGRRSTEAFF	TGCAGCGCTCTGGGGAGGAGGAGCACTGAAGCTTTCTTT
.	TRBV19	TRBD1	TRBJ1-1	CASSFGTGFGTEAFF	TGTGCCAGTAGTTTCGGGACAGGTTTCGGCACTGAAGCTTTCTTT
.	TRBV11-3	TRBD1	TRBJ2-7	CASSRQGQGAYEQYF	TGTGCCAGCAGCCGGCAGGGACAGGGGGCTTACGAGCAGTACTTC